This T cell receptor (beta chain) was captured by sequencing in a study of vaccination and CD4 T cells after COVID-19. About the research overall: Nasal swab PCR showed SARS-CoV-2 in convalescent patients, roughly nine with mild and one with severe disease. Investigators stimulated cells with overlapping spike peptides drawn from SARS-CoV-2, HCoV-NL63, HCoV-OC43 and HCoV-229E.

The V gene lost 7 bases and the J gene lost 9 bases, with 11 bases spanning the gap. The CDR3 totals 11 residues. Germline values: CDR1 SGHRS, CDR2 YFSETQ. Sequencing of cultured CD4+ T cell DNA used the Oncomine TCR Beta short-read assay. TCRdb itself ran the PCR reads through MiXCR, one entry per CDR3 protein. Counted here are under 20,000 distinct CDR3 sequences, 55% occurring once; the ten biggest clones make up roughly 7.7%. As to this clonotype: The antigen remains undetermined.

Stated treatment: approximately 10-day PBMC culture with coronavirus spike peptide pools or control peptides (ViraFEST assay). ViraFEST sequenced TCRs after peptide-pool expansion of antigen-specific T cells. The chain carries TRBV5-1 and TRBJ1-3; D is possibly TRBD1 (5 bases). Sequenced sample: CD4+ T cells from blood, cultured in vitro. The source of this sequence is a human donor who had recovered from COVID-19. The CDR3 region has the DNA TGCGCCAGCCGGGGGGAAGGCACCATATATTTT. It yields the protein CASRGEGTIYF.